Listed here are 13 T cell receptor beta chains from one sample, sequenced in a study of spatial heterogeneity in lung cancer. TCRdb re-called the 5' RACE reads with MiXCR, one entry per CDR3 protein. Of around 87,000 distinct CDR3 sequences listed, roughly 12% are singletons. The time point was: sample taken at primary tumor resection. Whole RNA came from tumor, nontumor lung or frozen PBMC and was sequenced without being sorted. The sequenced sample was PBMCs, obtained at surgery. Receptors originate from a male donor with early-stage non-small cell lung cancer.

V gene TRBV30 combines with J gene TRBJ1-1, with unresolved D. Deletions cut 0 bases from V and 7 bases from J, with 6 bases between. Germline lookup yields CDR1 GTSNPN and CDR2 SVGIG (reference sequence). The CDR3 length is 11 residues. The DNA for the CDR3 is TGTGCCTGGAGTGTACTTAGTGAAGCTTTCTTT. Translation gives CAWSVLSEAFF. Complete variable domain (other parts from reference TRBV30 and TRBJ1-1): SQTIHQWPATLVQPVGSPLSLECTVEGTSNPNLYWYRQAAGRGLQLLFYSVGIGQISSEVPQNLSASRPQDRQFILSSKKLLLSDSGFYLCAWSVLSEAFFGQGTRLTVV.

This clonotype was detected only a few times. V gene TRBV5-1 combines with J gene TRBJ2-3, with a weak D call TRBD2 (6 bases). The CDR3 sequence is 15 residues long. The V and J ends lost 0 bases and 2 bases respectively, with 10 bases between them. Germline CDR1 is SGHRS and CDR2 is YFSETQ. Here the CDR3 reads CASSLGGIVTDTQYF. Here the CDR3 DNA reads TGCGCCAGCAGCTTGGGCGGGATCGTCACAGATACGCAGTATTTT.

This clonotype was picked up a small number of times. The chain links TRBV3-1 to TRBJ1-1; D might be TRBD1 (5 bases). From germline, CDR1 is LGHDT and CDR2 YNNKEL (reference sequence). The CDR3 extends over 14 amino acids. The V end lost 4 bases, the J end lost 6 bases, and 15 bases lay between the germline ends. The CDR3 DNA reads TGTGCCAGCAGCCCCGATGGGGGGAGGGCTGAAGCTTTCTTT. As protein: CASSPDGGRAEAFF.

This clonotype occurred a few times. The CDR3: CASSQTSSSYEQYF. DNA for the CDR3: TGTGCCAGCAGCCAGACTAGCAGCTCCTACGAGCAGTACTTC. The genes are TRBV28 and TRBJ2-7; TRBD2 matches at 7 bases. CDR1 is MDHEN and CDR2 is SYDVKM in the germline V gene. The V segment lost 6 bases and the J segment 0 bases; nucleotides outside the gene matches: 5. The CDR3 spans 14 residues.

The rearrangement joins TRBV11-3 to TRBJ2-3, with D unclear. This CDR3 has 16 residues. Per germline, CDR1 SGHNT and CDR2 YENEEA. Trimming stripped 5 bases from V and 3 bases from J, with 18 bases between. The CDR3, as DNA: TGTGCCAGCAGCCTAAACACCTGGTCGCCAACAGATACGCAGTATTTT. Translated: CASSLNTWSPTDTQYF.

This clonotype was found a few times. The rearrangement joins TRBV28 to TRBJ2-5, with D maybe TRBD2 (5 bases). V was clipped by 2 bases and J by 2 bases, with 15 bases between them. The CDR3 spans 16 residues. Germline V gives CDR1 MDHEN, CDR2 SYDVKM. In nucleotides, the CDR3 is TGTGCCAGCAGTTTAGAGGGCGGGTTCTTACAAGAGACCCAGTACTTC. It yields the protein CASSLEGGFLQETQYF.

This clonotype was counted many times. This sequence joins TRBV7-2 and TRBJ1-4, with D maybe TRBD1 (6 bases). With 1 base removed from V and 6 bases from J, the gap between germline ends came to 21 bases. This CDR3 has 18 amino acids. From germline, CDR1 is SGHTA and CDR2 FQGNSA. As DNA, the CDR3 is TGTGCCAGCAGCTTAGATCCTCCCTCGGCAGGGGTAGATGAAAAACTGTTTTTT. Translating gives CASSLDPPSAGVDEKLFF.

This clonotype was seen more than once but under ten times. The chain couples TRBV29-1 to TRBJ2-2; either TRBD1 or TRBD2 may fit D (5 bases each). The V end was cut by 3 bases, the J end by 4 bases, with 6 bases between. Germline lookup yields CDR1 SQVTM and CDR2 ANQGSEA. The CDR3 is 12 residues long. The CDR3 loop is CSVEGTTGELFF. CDR3 nucleotides: TGCAGCGTTGAGGGGACCACCGGGGAGCTGTTTTTT.

A few counts support this clonotype. Here the CDR3 reads CASSLAPGADTEAFF. CDR3 bases: TGTGCCAGCAGCTTAGCTCCAGGCGCAGACACTGAAGCTTTCTTT. The genes are TRBV7-3 and TRBJ1-1; no firm D call. CDR1 and CDR2 (germline): SGHTA, FQGTGA. V was pared by 2 bases and J by 3 bases, with 13 bases between. The CDR3 runs 15 residues.

The rearrangement joins TRBV2 to TRBJ2-1; 9 bases map to TRBD2. V was clipped by 7 bases and J by 5 bases; unmatched bases: 6. The length of the CDR3 is 14 residues. Per the germline V gene, CDR1 is SNHLY and CDR2 is FYNNEI. In DNA, the CDR3 is TGTGCCAGCACCCTTGGGACTAGCAACAATGAGCAGTTCTTC. Encoded protein: CASTLGTSNNEQFF.

The gene calls are TRBV24-1 and TRBJ1-4, with 7 bases lining up with TRBD1. This CDR3 contains 14 residues. CDR1 KGHDR and CDR2 SFDVKD come from the germline V gene. Trimming at V came to 4 bases and at J to 10 bases, leaving 8 bases not matched to a gene. The CDR3 region is CATSERGTAGKLFF. The CDR3, as DNA: TGTGCCACCAGTGAACGGGGGACAGCCGGAAAACTGTTTTTT.

This clonotype showed up many times. CDR3: CASSQERELYNEQFF. CDR3 in DNA: TGCGCCAGCAGCCAAGAGCGGGAGTTGTACAATGAGCAGTTCTTC. The chain has TRBV4-3 and TRBJ2-1; 7 bases map to TRBD2. The CDR3 is 15 residues long. Germline CDR1 and CDR2: LGHNA and YSLEER. The junction had 3 bases not matched to a gene; V was cut back by 0 bases and J by 4 bases.

This clonotype showed up just a few times. This CDR3 is CSARQGRDSTDTQYF. Written as DNA, the CDR3 is TGCAGCGCAAGACAGGGCAGGGACTCCACAGATACGCAGTATTTT. This chain joins TRBV29-1 and TRBJ2-3, with D perhaps matching TRBD1 (7 bases). This CDR3 comprises 15 residues. Germline V gene lookup returns CDR1 SQVTM and CDR2 ANQGSEA. V was cut by 7 bases and J by 2 bases, with 19 bases left in between.